These T cell receptor beta chains were read from a single sample in a study of blood T cell repertoires in COVID-19. Libraries were prepared by immunoSEQ multiplex PCR; TCRdb keeps only in-frame clonotypes and omits some of them. The table includes tens of thousands of clones, about 90% detected once. The sequencing sample was made of peripheral blood. All receptors come from a woman aged 45 to 65 with COVID-19, enrolled during active disease. The CDR3 runs from the conserved cysteine through the conserved F or W. D genes are given only for firm matches. The size field is filled for only some rows; it gives once, few, many or a size class.

D gene	V gene	CDR3 length	clone size	J gene	CDR3 protein	CDR3 DNA
TRBD2	TRBV4-3	15	-	TRBJ2-3	CASSQEGTSAYTQYF	TGCGCCAGCAGCCAAGAAGGGACTAGCGCTTATACGCAGTATTTT
-	TRBV20-1	11	-	TRBJ2-1	CSGVVYNEQFF	TGCAGTGGAGTGGTTTACAATGAGCAGTTCTTC
-	TRBV25-1	13	-	TRBJ2-2	CASSGAGIGELFF	TGTGCCAGCAGTGGCGCCGGGATAGGGGAGCTGTTTTTT
-	TRBV3-1/TRBV3-2	14	-	TRBJ1-4	CASSQRGTNEKLFF	TGTGCCAGCAGCCAACGGGGGACTAATGAAAAACTGTTTTTT
-	TRBV10-3	12	once	TRBJ2-7	CASEGLSYEQYF	TGTGCCAGCGAGGGCCTCAGCTACGAGCAGTACTTC
-	TRBV27	15	-	TRBJ1-1	CASRGRVRRNTEAFF	TGTGCCAGCAGGGGGCGAGTTCGAAGGAACACTGAAGCTTTCTTT
-	TRBV6-5	14	-	TRBJ1-3	CASSTRTSGNTIYF	TGTGCCAGCAGTACCCGGACAAGTGGAAACACCATATATTTT
-	TRBV6-5	13	-	TRBJ2-7	CASSYGGDYEQYF	TGTGCCAGCAGTTATGGCGGGGACTACGAGCAGTACTTC
TRBD2	TRBV7-9	16	-	TRBJ2-3	CASRLAGGGGTDTQYF	TGTGCCAGCAGACTAGCGGGAGGAGGGGGCACAGATACGCAGTATTTT
-	TRBV2	12	-	TRBJ2-1	CASSVGGNEQFF	TGTGCCAGCAGTGTGGGGGGTAATGAGCAGTTCTTC
TRBD1	TRBV27	16	-	TRBJ1-3	CASSIHRGWSGNTIYF	TGTGCCAGCAGTATACACAGGGGATGGTCTGGAAACACCATATATTTT
TRBD2	TRBV12-3/TRBV12-4	13	-	TRBJ2-7	CASSLGGGDEQYF	TGTGCCAGCAGTTTGGGGGGAGGGGACGAGCAGTACTTC
-	TRBV25-1	13	-	TRBJ1-1	CASRRAENTEAFF	TGTGCCAGCAGGAGGGCGGAGAACACTGAAGCTTTCTTT
TRBD2	TRBV4-3	17	-	TRBJ2-3	CASSQDLPSGSADTQYF	TGCGCCAGCAGCCAAGATCTTCCTAGCGGGAGTGCAGATACGCAGTATTTT
TRBD1	TRBV6-5	14	-	TRBJ1-6	CASSYSGTERPLHF	TGTGCCAGCAGTTACTCGGGGACAGAAAGACCCCTCCACTTT
TRBD2	TRBV30	14	-	TRBJ2-7	CAWSWTSGSYEQYF	TGTGCCTGGAGTTGGACTAGCGGGAGTTACGAGCAGTACTTC
TRBD1	TRBV5-1	14	-	TRBJ2-7	CASTYRDRTNWQYF	TGCGCCAGCACTTACCGGGACAGGACAAATTGGCAGTACTTC
-	TRBV28	13	-	TRBJ2-3	CASRTVITDTQYF	TGTGCCAGCAGAACAGTGATCACAGATACGCAGTATTTT
-	TRBV20-1	11	-	TRBJ2-7	CSAHLVYEQYF	TGCAGTGCTCATCTAGTCTACGAGCAGTACTTC
TRBD2	TRBV6-5	15	few	TRBJ2-7	CASTKRRGSSYEQYF	TGTGCCAGCACCAAAAGGCGGGGGAGCTCCTACGAGCAGTACTTC
TRBD1	TRBV6-5	13	-	TRBJ1-3	CASEDRGLYTIYF	TGTGCCAGCGAAGACAGGGGGCTATACACCATATATTTT
-	TRBV4-2	13	-	TRBJ2-1	CASSLTTTNEQFF	TGTGCCAGCAGCCTCACAACCACAAATGAGCAGTTCTTC
TRBD2	TRBV5-1	17	once	TRBJ2-1	CASSPVRLAASYNEQFF	TGCGCCAGCAGCCCCGTTCGACTAGCGGCCTCCTACAATGAGCAGTTCTTC
TRBD1	TRBV6-5	13	-	TRBJ1-2	CASRQGEYVGYTF	TGTGCCAGCCGGCAGGGGGAATACGTGGGCTACACCTTC
TRBD2	TRBV28	14	once	TRBJ2-1	CASSSWEGYNEQFF	TGTGCCAGCAGTTCCTGGGAGGGATACAATGAGCAGTTCTTC
-	TRBV27	15	once	TRBJ2-7	CASSMERVPSYEQYF	TGTGCCAGCAGTATGGAGCGGGTCCCCTCCTACGAGCAGTACTTC
TRBD2	TRBV11-2	15	-	TRBJ2-3	CASSSLAGGTDTQYF	TGTGCCAGCAGCTCACTAGCGGGGGGCACAGATACGCAGTATTTT
-	TRBV18	15	-	TRBJ1-5	CASSPQSVGNQPQHF	TGTGCCAGCTCACCACAGTCAGTCGGCAATCAGCCCCAGCATTTT
-	TRBV9	14	-	TRBJ2-7	CASPRAHGIYEQYF	TGTGCCAGCCCCAGGGCGCACGGCATCTACGAGCAGTACTTC
TRBD2	TRBV27	19	-	TRBJ2-1	CASSLRGTGLAGSSNEQFF	TGTGCCAGCAGTTTAAGGGGGACGGGACTAGCGGGAAGTAGCAATGAGCAATTCTTC
-	TRBV2	11	-	TRBJ2-7	CASSAVYEQYF	TGTGCCAGCAGTGCGGTCTACGAGCAGTACTTC
TRBD1	TRBV12-3/TRBV12-4	13	-	TRBJ1-2	CASSPTGGYGYTF	TGTGCCAGCAGTCCCACAGGGGGGTATGGCTACACCTTC
-	TRBV7-2	13	-	TRBJ1-5	CASSLAGMEPQHF	TGTGCCAGCAGCTTGGCAGGGATGGAGCCCCAGCATTTT
TRBD1	TRBV19	14	-	TRBJ1-1	CASSHRGVNTEAFF	TGTGCCAGTAGCCACAGGGGGGTGAACACTGAAGCTTTCTTT
TRBD2	TRBV18	15	-	TRBJ2-1	CASSLLAGPPNEQFF	TGTGCCAGCTCCCTACTAGCGGGCCCACCCAATGAGCAGTTCTTC
-	TRBV6-5	14	-	TRBJ2-4	CASRRAVAKNIQYF	TGTGCCAGCAGGAGGGCAGTAGCCAAAAACATTCAGTACTTC
-	TRBV13	14	-	TRBJ1-1	CASSFGQTNTEAFF	TGTGCCAGCAGCTTTGGGCAGACGAACACTGAAGCTTTCTTT
-	TRBV6-5	14	-	TRBJ2-6	CASSSASGANVLTF	TGTGCCAGCAGTTCTGCGTCTGGGGCCAACGTCCTGACTTTC
TRBD1	TRBV7-3	14	-	TRBJ2-3	CASSLSGQGDTQYF	TGTGCCAGCAGCCTCTCGGGACAGGGTGATACGCAGTATTTT
TRBD1	TRBV7-8	15	few	TRBJ1-2	CASSLAGQGGYGYTF	TGTGCCAGCAGCTTAGCTGGACAGGGGGGGTACGGCTACACCTTC
TRBD1	TRBV6-1	14	-	TRBJ2-1	CASSERDRKAPGFF	TGTGCCAGCAGTGAACGGGACAGGAAAGCACCGGGGTTCTTC
-	TRBV7-9	16	few	TRBJ1-5	CASSLGGGISNQPQHF	TGTGCCAGCAGCTTAGGGGGAGGGATCAGCAATCAGCCCCAGCATTTT
-	TRBV12-3/TRBV12-4	12	-	TRBJ2-3	CASGSDTDTQYF	TGTGCCAGCGGGAGCGATACAGATACGCAGTATTTT
-	TRBV11-2	16	-	TRBJ1-4	CASSLRHRATNEKLFF	TGTGCCAGCAGCTTGCGACATCGTGCAACTAATGAAAAACTGTTTTTT
-	TRBV6-1	13	-	TRBJ2-7	CASSEANPGEQYF	TGTGCCAGCAGTGAAGCGAACCCGGGGGAGCAGTACTTC